This TCR beta chain was recorded in a study of cytomegalovirus exposure and HLA in healthy donors. 13 Jbeta primers and 60 Vbeta primers were used for the PCR. Generated by immunoSEQ multiplex PCR, the TCRdb table keeps only in-frame clones and is missing some. The sample lists 120,000 or so clones, less than 80% occurring once. The germline V gene has CDR1 SEHNR and CDR2 FQNEAQ (reference sequence). Unmatched junction bases numbered 3, after V lost 5 bases and J lost 6 bases. There are 12 residues in the CDR3. This TCR was sampled from a woman aged 50 to 60 in good health and CMV-seronegative. The gene calls are TRBV7-9 and TRBJ2-7; TRBD1 aligns across 8 bases. The sequencing input was PBMCs. CDR3 nucleotides: TGTGCCAGCAGCCGGACAGGGTTCGAGCAGTACTTC. This sequence encodes CASSRTGFEQYF.